This T cell receptor beta chain was captured in a study of cytomegalovirus exposure and HLA in healthy donors. The CDR3 sequence is 16 residues long. V was shortened by 0 bases and J by 2 bases, with 10 bases between the two germline ends. Looked up from germline, CDR1 is LGHNA and CDR2 is YSLEER. Both 60 Vbeta primers and 13 Jbeta primers went into the PCR. TCRdb's table, derived via immunoSEQ multiplex PCR, lists solely in-frame clones and lacks some. This table holds more than 200,000 clones, approximately 80% found once. This clonotype was sampled from a girl under 18 in good health and CMV-seronegative. Specimen: PBMCs. This chain uses TRBV4-3 with TRBJ2-2; D might be TRBD1 (5 bases). The CDR3 DNA sequence: TGCGCCAGCAGCCAAGATCAGGGCCTCAACACCGGGGAGCTGTTTTTT. It is translated as CASSQDQGLNTGELFF.